Detailed here is one TCR beta chain. The antigen is undetermined. Germline loops: CDR1 MNHNY, CDR2 SVGAGI (reference sequence). Trimming shortened V by 6 bases and J by 1 base, and 14 bases separated the two germline ends. The CDR3 runs to 15 residues. PCR primers comprised 60 Vbeta and 13 Jbeta primers. Sequenced by immunoSEQ multiplex PCR; TCRdb stores in-frame clones only, minus some. This table holds about 120,000 clones, 81% found once. This entry is derived from a study of cytomegalovirus exposure and HLA in healthy donors. Study-wide context: T cells numbering about 200 million yielded 90 million to 140 million unique TCR beta sequences in an earlier analysis.

Study-wide results and caveats: HLA alleles showed associations with around 15,000 TCR beta sequences in a later analysis, at a 0.05 false discovery rate.

The chain recombines TRBV6-6 with TRBJ2-3, with a weak D call TRBD2 (6 bases). Material: PBMCs. The receptor comes from a woman in her twenties or thirties in good health and CMV-seronegative. DNA for the CDR3: TGTGCCAGCAGGCGACTAGGTGGGGGCACAGATACGCAGTATTTT. Its protein product is CASRRLGGGTDTQYF.